These 19 T cell receptor beta chains were all obtained from the same sample, sequenced in a study of blood T cells in healthy people across ages. With a J-beta primer mix and a sample-barcoded 5' primer, a second PCR ran about 6 to 11 cycles. TCRdb fed the 5' RACE reads into MiXCR, producing one record per CDR3 protein. Here the sample spans 550,000 to 700,000 distinct CDR3 sequences, 27% being singletons. The sample comprised blood. These receptors were taken from a woman in her 70s in good health.

The chain employs TRBV6-2 or TRBV6-3 and TRBJ2-3; TRBD2 is a possible D gene (7 bases). Germline-derived CDR1 and CDR2 are MNHEY and SVGEGT. V was trimmed by 6 bases and J by 3 bases, leaving 19 bases between them. The CDR3 runs 16 residues. CDR3 protein: CASSRGGRWGTDTQYF. The CDR3 DNA sequence: TGTGCCAGCAGCCGCGGGGGCAGATGGGGAACAGATACGCAGTATTTT.

V is TRBV20-1 and J is TRBJ2-7, with D possibly matching TRBD2 (6 bases). This CDR3 comprises 13 residues. The V end lost 0 bases, the J end lost 7 bases, and 13 bases lay between the germline ends. The germline CDR1 and CDR2 sequences are DFQATT and SNEGSKA (reference sequence). The CDR3 DNA reads TGCAGTGCTAGAGATCCACTAGCTGGAGAGCAGTACTTC. Translated: CSARDPLAGEQYF.

This clonotype was seen only once. The J gene is TRBJ2-3, the V gene TRBV7-2; D is unresolved. CDR1 and CDR2 from the germline V gene are SGHTA and FQGNSA. This CDR3 has 14 residues. V was cut by 2 bases and J by 2 bases, with 8 bases left in between. The CDR3 spells CASSLLMATDTQYF. The CDR3 DNA follows: TGTGCCAGCAGCTTATTGATGGCCACAGATACGCAGTATTTT.

This clonotype was seen a few times. The chain is built from TRBV20-1 and TRBJ1-4, with a possible D match to TRBD1 (5 bases). The length of the CDR3 is 13 residues. Germline V gives CDR1 DFQATT, CDR2 SNEGSKA (reference sequence). V lost 5 bases, J lost 1 base, and 8 bases lay in between. CDR3 sequence (DNA): TGCAGTGCTCGGGACCTAACTAATGAAAAACTGTTTTTT. Encoded protein: CSARDLTNEKLFF.

V gene TRBV20-1 combines with J gene TRBJ2-1, with a tentative D call TRBD2 (6 bases). Germline V lookup: CDR1 DFQATT, CDR2 SNEGSKA (reference sequence). The CDR3 loop spans 14 amino acids. Between the trimmed V and J ends, which lost 3 bases and 6 bases, there was a span of 15 bases. CDR3 loop: CSASGSRVINEQFF. CDR3 nucleotide sequence: TGCAGTGCTAGCGGGAGCAGGGTGATCAATGAGCAGTTCTTC.

The V and J genes are TRBV6-2 or TRBV6-3 and TRBJ2-5, with TRBD2 matching 15 bases. V gave up 4 bases and J gave up 5 bases; unmatched junction bases: 11. Germline V gene sequence: CDR1 MNHEY, CDR2 SVGEGT. The CDR3 is 18 amino acids. This CDR3 reads CASSSGLAGGPMLETQYF. The CDR3, as DNA: TGTGCCAGCAGTTCCGGACTAGCGGGGGGGCCGATGTTGGAGACCCAGTACTTC.

V and J are TRBV5-1 and TRBJ2-2; 11 bases match TRBD2. The CDR3 length is 14 residues. Germline V CDR1 and CDR2: SGHRS, YFSETQ. The trim removed 3 bases at V and 5 bases at J, leaving 0 bases unmatched. The CDR3 nucleotides are TGCGCCAGCAGCTGGACTAGCGGGACCGGGGAGCTGTTTTTT. Protein product: CASSWTSGTGELFF.

This chain connects TRBV28 to TRBJ2-2; 9 nucleotides line up with TRBD1. Losses at the gene ends were 7 bases for V and 1 base for J; bases not matched to a gene: 7. The CDR3 spans 16 residues. CDR1 and CDR2 from the germline V gene are MDHEN and SYDVKM. The CDR3 protein is CASMIPGQGNTGELFF. CDR3 DNA sequence: TGTGCCAGCATGATTCCGGGACAGGGGAACACCGGGGAGCTGTTTTTT.

The chain joins TRBV12-3 or TRBV12-4 to TRBJ2-7; D remains ambiguous. Deletions cut 7 bases from V and 7 bases from J, with 14 bases between. The CDR3 extends over 12 amino acids. CDR3 nucleotide sequence: TGTGCCAGCACCCCTGGATATCAAGAGCAGTACTTC. It codes for CASTPGYQEQYF.

As regards this clonotype: Because it lacks the conserved phenylalanine or tryptophan at the end, this CDR3 is likely a read error. The DNA is left out, because the CDR3 cannot be placed on it with certainty; the CDR3 is given as TCRdb lists it. The chain uses TRBV12-3 or TRBV12-4 and TRBJ2-3; the listed D gene, TRBD2, was not tested against the DNA. The CDR3 adds up to 19 amino acids, both ends counted. CDR3 sequence reads: CAGSLKAPFTSGDTDTEYS.

In DNA form, the CDR3 reads TGCGCCAGCAGCTTGAACAGGGCGGAGACTGAAGCTTTCTTT. Translation: CASSLNRAETEAFF. The rearrangement uses TRBV5-1 and TRBJ1-1; a weak D match, TRBD1 (6 bases). Germline V CDR1 and CDR2: SGHRS, YFSETQ. Trimming pared 1 base from V and 5 bases from J, leaving 12 bases between. This CDR3 region has 14 residues.

The chain is built from TRBV7-3 and TRBJ2-2; the D gene is possibly TRBD2 (6 bases). The CDR3 runs 13 residues. In germline, CDR1 is SGHTA, CDR2 FQGTGA. Trimming left V 6 bases short and J 6 bases short, with 11 bases between. The CDR3 DNA reads TGTGCCAGCAGTTTTTCGGGGGCCGGGGAGCTGTTTTTT. Translating it yields CASSFSGAGELFF.

Points on this clonotype: The CDR3 ends on some other residue instead of the conserved phenylalanine or tryptophan, so this is likely a read error. The chain has TRBV4-2 and TRBJ1-2; 8 nucleotides line up with TRBD1. Germline-derived CDR1 and CDR2 are LGHNA and YNFKEQ. Trimming cost V 4 bases and J 4 bases; bases outside gene matches: 8. The CDR3 has 15 residues. The CDR3 region has the DNA TGTGCCAGCAGCCTAGGAAGACAGGGGACCTATGGCTACACCATC. It yields the protein CASSLGRQGTYGYTI.

The CDR3 DNA is TGCAGTGCTACTGGGATCGCAACTACGCCTGAGCAGTTCTTC. It encodes CSATGIATTPEQFF. J is TRBJ2-1 and V is TRBV20-1; D call uncertain. From germline, CDR1 is DFQATT and CDR2 SNEGSKA (reference sequence). Deletions cut 4 bases from V and 9 bases from J, with 19 bases between. The CDR3 runs to 14 residues.

The chain links TRBV20-1 to TRBJ2-7; 8 bases map to TRBD1. In germline, CDR1 is DFQATT, CDR2 SNEGSKA (reference sequence). The CDR3 has 12 residues. CDR3 residues: CSGTGFSYEQYF. DNA of the CDR3: TGCAGCGGGACAGGTTTCTCCTACGAGCAGTACTTC.

V and J are TRBV20-1 and TRBJ2-1; 13 nucleotides match TRBD2. This CDR3 is built from 15 residues. With 3 bases clipped from V and 10 bases from J, the junction kept 9 bases outside the gene matches. The germline V gene has CDR1 DFQATT and CDR2 SNEGSKA (reference sequence). The CDR3 coding sequence is TGCAGTGCTAGCCTAACTAGCGGGGGGGTCTACGAGCAGTTCTTC. Its protein product is CSASLTSGGVYEQFF.

This CDR3 reads CASSLVGQGGDYEQYF. The CDR3 bases are TGCGCCAGCAGCTTGGTGGGCCAGGGAGGAGATTACGAGCAGTACTTC. The V gene is TRBV5-1, the J gene TRBJ2-7; D perhaps matches TRBD2 (6 bases). From germline, CDR1 is SGHRS and CDR2 YFSETQ. This CDR3 has 16 residues. The germline V and J ends were trimmed by 0 bases and 4 bases, with 17 bases remaining between them.

In regard to this clonotype: An end of the junction does not agree with germline; a read error may underlie this. V is TRBV2 and J is TRBJ2-6; D gene unclear. Germline V gives CDR1 SNHLY, CDR2 FYNNEI. This CDR3 is 15 amino acids long. The CDR3: CASSVEASGVNVLTF. CDR3 sequence (DNA): TGTGCCAGCAGTGTAGAAGCTTCTGGGGTCAACGTCCTGACTTTC.

The genes are TRBV11-2 and TRBJ2-3; 9 positions match TRBD1. The CDR3 length is 20 residues. After removal of 2 bases from V and 8 bases from J, the junction contained 23 bases not matched to a gene. Germline V gene sequence: CDR1 SGHAT, CDR2 FQNNGV. CDR3 bases: TGTGCCAGCAGCTTAACAAGAGGGACCTCTGGGACAGGGAGGGACAGTACGCAGTATTTT. Translating it yields CASSLTRGTSGTGRDSTQYF.